Shown below are 13 T cell receptor beta chains from a single sample sequenced in a study of cytomegalovirus exposure and HLA in healthy donors. Only in-frame clones appear in the TCRdb table, and some are missing; sequencing was by immunoSEQ multiplex PCR. The table includes some 110,000 clones, more than 70% detected once. The sequencing sample was made of PBMCs. The receptor source for this set is a man between 18 and 35 years old in good health and CMV-seronegative.

This sequence joins TRBV19 and TRBJ2-5, with 11 bases fitting TRBD2. The V segment lost 4 bases and the J segment 1 base; nucleotides outside the gene matches: 2. There are 15 residues in the CDR3. Germline-derived CDR1 and CDR2 are LNHDA and SQIVND (reference sequence). The CDR3 DNA sequence: TGTGCCAGTAGTAGGCTAGCGGGGGGCCAAGAGACCCAGTACTTC. It encodes CASSRLAGGQETQYF.

This chain uses TRBV29-1 with TRBJ1-3, with D maybe TRBD1 (6 bases). Per the germline V gene, CDR1 is SQVTM and CDR2 is ANQGSEA. The CDR3 is 14 amino acids. V was clipped by 2 bases and J by 4 bases, with 12 bases between them. The CDR3 nucleotides are TGCAGCGTTGAATCCCGGACAGACGGAAACACCATATATTTT. The encoded protein is CSVESRTDGNTIYF.

The chain employs TRBV28 and TRBJ1-6; D gene uncertain. Per the germline V gene, CDR1 is MDHEN and CDR2 is SYDVKM. The ends were cut back, 4 bases at V and 7 bases at J, with 17 bases in the middle. There are 16 residues in the CDR3. The CDR3 sequence is CASSSGGVVLNSPLHF. CDR3 coding DNA: TGTGCCAGCAGTTCCGGCGGGGTTGTATTAAATTCACCCCTCCACTTT.

The gene calls are TRBV4-1 and TRBJ2-3; 12 bases fit TRBD2. The CDR3 sequence is 17 residues long. V shed 5 bases and J 6 bases; nucleotides not matched to a gene: 12. Germline V gene sequence: CDR1 MGHRA, CDR2 YSYEKL. CDR3 nucleotide sequence: TGCGCCAGCAGCTCCCCCAAGACTAGCGGGAGTAGTGATACGCAGTATTTT. This encodes CASSSPKTSGSSDTQYF.

The chain employs TRBV9 and TRBJ2-1, with 10 nucleotides matching TRBD2. Germline loops: CDR1 SGDLS, CDR2 YYNGEE. The CDR3 runs to 18 residues. The V and J ends lost 4 bases and 0 bases, in that order; junction bases with no gene match: 10. The CDR3 DNA reads TGTGCCAGCAGCAGCGGGGGGGCCCTGTCTAGCTCCTACAATGAGCAGTTCTTC. Residues: CASSSGGALSSSYNEQFF.

Only one count was recorded for this clone. The chain employs TRBV6-1 and TRBJ1-1, with 8 positions matching TRBD1. This CDR3 spans 14 amino acids. Germline V CDR1 and CDR2: MNHNS, SASEGT. V was clipped by 5 bases and J by 5 bases; unmatched bases: 7. For the CDR3, the DNA is TGTGCCAGCAGTCCGCGGACAGGGTGGACTGAAGCTTTCTTT. Amino acids: CASSPRTGWTEAFF.

The gene calls are TRBV25-1 and TRBJ2-3; TRBD1 might be the D (6 bases). CDR1 and CDR2 (germline): MGHDK, SYGVNS. The CDR3 is made up of 13 amino acids. V lost 4 bases and J lost 4, with 9 bases in between. The CDR3 nucleotides read TGTGCCAGCAGTGTGTACAGGGCAGATACGCAGTATTTT. Translation: CASSVYRADTQYF.

The J gene is TRBJ2-1, the V gene TRBV28; the D gene is possibly TRBD1 (5 bases). Germline V CDR1 and CDR2: MDHEN, SYDVKM. The CDR3 spans 11 residues. V was trimmed by 7 bases and J by 6 bases, leaving 7 bases between them. The CDR3 sequence is CASMTVNEQFF. CDR3 nucleotides: TGTGCCAGCATGACAGTCAATGAGCAGTTCTTC.

The chain employs TRBV10-3 and TRBJ1-2; D remains unclear. The CDR3 is 12 residues long. Germline lookup yields CDR1 ENHRY and CDR2 SYGVKD. V gave up 3 bases and J gave up 2 bases, with 4 bases separating them. Written as DNA, the CDR3 is TGTGCCATCAGTGACTTAAACTATGGCTACACCTTC. Its translation: CAISDLNYGYTF.

V is TRBV23-1 and J is TRBJ2-7; TRBD1 might be the D (6 bases). TRBV23-1 is flagged as an ORF with uncertain function. V dropped 6 bases and J dropped 5 bases, with 11 bases sitting between them. The CDR3 length is 12 residues. CDR3 protein: CASSEGVHEQYF. CDR3 sequence (DNA): TGCGCCAGCAGCGAGGGGGTCCACGAGCAGTACTTC.

This clone was counted a single time. This chain connects TRBV11-3 to TRBJ2-7, with a weak D call TRBD1 (6 bases). Trimming took 1 base from V and 5 from J, leaving 24 bases between them. Germline values: CDR1 SGHNT, CDR2 YENEEA. This CDR3 region has 18 residues. CDR3 protein: CASSLGDRFGMQSDEQYF. CDR3 in DNA: TGTGCCAGCAGCTTAGGAGACAGGTTCGGGATGCAATCGGACGAGCAGTACTTC.

The V call is TRBV2, the J call TRBJ1-1; 7 bases are shared with TRBD1. The V gene end was trimmed by 4 bases and the J gene end by 1 base; junction bases not matched to a gene: 3. Looked up from germline, CDR1 is SNHLY and CDR2 is FYNNEI. The length of the CDR3 is 14 residues. The CDR3 DNA reads TGTGCCAGCAGTGTCGACAGGGCGAACACTGAAGCTTTCTTT. Its protein product is CASSVDRANTEAFF.

This chain uses TRBV5-1 with TRBJ2-7; 7 nucleotides match TRBD2. Germline lookup yields CDR1 SGHRS and CDR2 YFSETQ. Germline trimming cut 2 bases from V and 9 bases from J; bases unmatched to any gene: 17. This CDR3 spans 16 amino acids. CDR3: CASSFELGEGLSGQYF. The CDR3 DNA is TGCGCCAGCAGCTTTGAGTTGGGGGAGGGCCTCTCTGGGCAGTACTTC.